Listed here are 12 T cell receptor beta chains from one sample, sequenced in a study of T-cell reconstitution after alpha-beta-depleted transplantation in children. Preparing the TCRbeta library involved the use of unique molecular identifiers. TCRdb reprocessed the PCR reads via MiXCR and lists one record per CDR3 protein. The profile shows roughly 220,000 distinct CDR3 sequences, approximately 12% of them singletons. The input for sequencing was PBMCs from the stem cell graft donor, taken from the stem cell graft. These receptors were collected from a human donor who donated a stem cell graft to a child with acute lymphoblastic leukemia.

This clonotype has at least ten counts. The gene calls are TRBV7-8 and TRBJ2-1; 8 bases are shared with TRBD2. Germline V CDR1 and CDR2: SGHVS, FQNEAQ. The CDR3 contains 20 residues. V was clipped by 5 bases and J by 1 base; unmatched bases: 19. CDR3 protein: CASSPPFGAGDGSSYNEQFF. The CDR3 DNA sequence: TGTGCCAGCAGCCCTCCCTTTGGAGCGGGAGATGGTAGTTCCTACAATGAGCAGTTCTTC.

This clonotype appeared many times. The rearrangement links TRBV7-9 to TRBJ2-1; no clear D gene. The V end lost 4 bases, the J end lost 6 bases, and 7 bases lay between the germline ends. The germline V gene encodes CDR1 SEHNR and CDR2 FQNEAQ (reference sequence). The CDR3 extends over 12 amino acids. This CDR3 is CASSSNFNEQFF. In nucleotides, the CDR3 is TGTGCCAGCAGCTCTAACTTCAATGAGCAGTTCTTC. The full variable domain, with the rest looked up from reference TRBV7-9 and TRBJ2-1, is DTGVSQNPRHKITKRGQNVTFRCDPISEHNRLYWYRQTLGQGPEFLTYFQNEAQLEKSRLLSDRFSAERPKGSFSTLEIQRTEQGDSAMYLCASSSNFNEQFFGPGTRLTVL.

The CDR3 bases are TGTGCCAGCAGCTTTACAGGGGCCGGGGAGCTGTTTTTT. Translation: CASSFTGAGELFF. This chain joins TRBV5-4 and TRBJ2-2, with 7 bases lining up with TRBD1. Trimming removed 2 bases from V and 6 bases from J; junction bases left unmatched: 1. CDR3 length equals 13 residues. CDR1 is SGHNT, CDR2 YYREEE, per germline (reference sequence).

This clonotype was counted at least ten times. This sequence joins TRBV20-1 and TRBJ2-7; TRBD1 aligns across 7 bases. This CDR3 is 12 amino acids long. After removal of 5 bases from V and 2 bases from J, the junction contained 3 bases not matched to a gene. The germline V gene encodes CDR1 DFQATT and CDR2 SNEGSKA (reference sequence). In DNA form, the CDR3 reads TGCAGTGCTGGACAGGCAACCTACGAGCAGTACTTC. It is translated as CSAGQATYEQYF.

For this clonotype: A read error is possible here, since a much larger clone lies one base away. The V call is TRBV25-1, the J call TRBJ1-4; D gene ambiguous. Trimming pared 6 bases from V and 7 bases from J, leaving 15 bases between. The V gene's germline CDR1 is MGHDK and CDR2 SYGVNS. This CDR3 contains 14 residues. CDR3 DNA: TGTGCCAGCAGCGCCGGAACAGACCCTGAAAAACTGTTTTTT. Protein sequence: CASSAGTDPEKLFF.

CDR3 in DNA: TGTGCCAGCTCACCACCGAGTTTCTCCAGGGTCGTCACTGAAGCTTTCTTT. The encoded protein is CASSPPSFSRVVTEAFF. This rearrangement joins TRBV18 to TRBJ1-1; perhaps TRBD1 as D (5 bases). The V end was cut by 0 bases, the J end by 4 bases, with 18 bases between. This CDR3 region has 17 residues. In germline, CDR1 is KGHSH, CDR2 LQKENI.

About this clonotype: This may arise from a read error, as a much more abundant clone is one base away. The genes are TRBV6-2 or TRBV6-3 and TRBJ2-7; no definite D call. Between the trimmed V and J ends, which lost 2 bases and 3 bases, there was a span of 8 bases. Germline CDR1 and CDR2: MNHEY and SVGEGT. The CDR3 totals 13 residues. The chain's CDR3 is CASSYNRYYEQYF. CDR3 coding DNA: TGTGCCAGCAGTTACAACAGATACTACGAGCAGTACTTC.

This clonotype was found many times. CDR3 residues: CASSELYNEQFF. CDR3 in DNA: TGTGCCAGCAGCGAACTTTACAATGAGCAGTTCTTC. The chain joins TRBV27 to TRBJ2-1, with D unclear. The CDR3 contains 12 residues. Trimming cost V 6 bases and J 4 bases, with 7 bases left between them. Germline V lookup: CDR1 MNHEY, CDR2 SMNVEV (reference sequence).

This clonotype was seen repeatedly, ten times or more. J is TRBJ1-5 and V is TRBV5-6; tentative D call: TRBD1 (6 bases). Germline V gives CDR1 SGHDT, CDR2 YYEEEE. V gave up 0 bases and J gave up 12 bases, with 10 bases separating them. The CDR3 loop spans 12 amino acids. The CDR3 reads CASSLAQGIQHF. The CDR3 DNA is TGTGCCAGCAGCTTGGCACAGGGAATCCAGCATTTT.

This clonotype was seen ten or more times. The J gene is TRBJ1-1, the V gene TRBV12-3 or TRBV12-4; 7 nucleotides align to TRBD1. The CDR3 consists of 14 residues. V lost 5 bases and J lost 3; bases outside the gene matches: 6. The CDR3 region is CASSTFGTDTEAFF. CDR3 nucleotide sequence: TGTGCCAGCAGTACCTTTGGGACAGACACTGAAGCTTTCTTT.

This clonotype has ten or more counts. The chain links TRBV29-1 to TRBJ1-4; TRBD1 matches at 10 bases. Trimming removed 1 base from V and 8 bases from J; junction bases left unmatched: 4. Germline loops: CDR1 SQVTM, CDR2 ANQGSEA. The CDR3 contains 14 residues. CDR3 sequence (DNA): TGCAGCGTTGAAGGGACAGGGGGTCGAGAAAAACTGTTTTTT. Translating gives CSVEGTGGREKLFF.

This clonotype has at least ten counts. The chain uses TRBV20-1 and TRBJ2-1, with D possibly TRBD2 on 8 matching bases. V was trimmed by 4 bases and J by 4 bases, leaving 17 bases between them. Per germline, CDR1 DFQATT and CDR2 SNEGSKA (reference sequence). CDR3 length equals 15 residues. CDR3 amino acids: CSANSRGTRYNEQFF. CDR3 coding DNA: TGCAGTGCTAACAGCAGGGGGACTAGGTACAATGAGCAGTTCTTC.